This T cell receptor (beta chain) was found in a study of cytomegalovirus exposure and HLA in healthy donors. Vbeta (60) and Jbeta (13) primers were used in the PCR. Authors' methods: In a later analysis, some 80 million unique TCR beta chains included roughly 11 million shared by two or more donors. Sequencing was performed with immunoSEQ multiplex PCR; in TCRdb, only in-frame clones are kept and a portion is missing. V, J and clone size are those of that table, while D and trimming were read from the DNA. The sample records 95,000 to 110,000 clones, 73% being singletons. V was shortened by 3 bases and J by 6 bases, with 6 bases between the two germline ends. The CDR3 extends over 11 amino acids. Germline V gene data show CDR1 as MNHNS and CDR2 as SASEGT.

The sample taken for sequencing was PBMCs. The chain recombines TRBV6-1 with TRBJ2-7; D is unclear. The origin of this receptor is a man aged 30 to 45 in good health and CMV-seronegative. DNA of the CDR3: TGTGCCAGCAGTGAGACTTTCGAGCAGTACTTC. Protein sequence: CASSETFEQYF.